The sequence of this TCR beta chain was determined in a study of T cells in Graves' hyperthyroidism and ophthalmopathy. Study in general: Sampling of peripheral blood happened at initial diagnosis, prior to any treatment.

The CDR3 has 13 residues. The V gene end was trimmed by 5 bases and the J gene end by 6 bases; junction bases not matched to a gene: 7. Germline CDR1 and CDR2: SGHKS and YYEKEE (reference sequence). This clonotype was seen ten or more times. RNA transcripts were the template for amplifying TCR beta CDR3 regions. The TCR CDR3 first-round RT-PCR relied on the HTBI primer set. Each CDR3 protein is one row after TCRdb ran MiXCR on the multiplex PCR reads. The data contain about 720,000 distinct CDR3 sequences, under 20% of them singletons. Hyperthyroidism patients were newly diagnosed, had disease duration under 2 months, and were aged 18 to 65 years.

The rearrangement links TRBV5-5 to TRBJ2-5; the match to TRBD1 covers 7 bases. This sequence was found in a woman aged 45 to 65 with Graves' hyperthyroidism that later progressed to Graves' ophthalmopathy. Sequencing was carried out using blood. CDR3 protein: CASSYGQVQTQYF. The CDR3 coding sequence is TGTGCCAGCAGTTACGGACAGGTCCAGACCCAGTACTTC.